In its sample, the clone carrying this T cell receptor beta chain was seen many times. One entry per CDR3 protein results from TCRdb running MiXCR on the 5' RACE reads. The sample gives some 45,000 distinct CDR3 sequences, about 4% of which show up once; 3% is in the top ten. The data are from a study of early T cells in non-severe SARS-CoV-2 infection. Germline assignment: CDR1 SGHDT and CDR2 YYEEEE. Deletions cut 4 bases from V and 1 base from J, with 9 bases between. The CDR3 consists of 13 residues. The gene calls are TRBV5-6 and TRBJ2-7; D gene ambiguous. Source material: whole blood. This TCR was sampled from an adult who was a healthcare worker with PCR-confirmed SARS-CoV-2 infection or an uninfected control (not recorded which). This CDR3 is CASSVGPSYEQYF. In DNA form, the CDR3 reads TGTGCCAGCAGCGTAGGACCATCCTACGAGCAGTACTTC.